Each of the 7 T cell receptor beta chains below was sequenced from the same sample in a study of cytomegalovirus exposure and HLA in healthy donors. The PCR ran on 60 Vbeta and 13 Jbeta primers. Generated by immunoSEQ multiplex PCR, the TCRdb table keeps only in-frame clones and is missing some. The sample lists over 150,000 clones; around 80% were seen once. Source material: PBMCs. These receptor sequences come from a male donor in good health and CMV-seronegative.

The chain combines TRBV7-8 with TRBJ2-1; 12 bases are a match to TRBD2. The ends lost 3 bases at V and 3 bases at J; junction bases unmatched: 9. The CDR3 consists of 18 residues. The germline V gene encodes CDR1 SGHVS and CDR2 FQNEAQ. The CDR3 spells CASSFSLAGGTSYNEQFF. The CDR3 DNA reads as TGTGCCAGCAGCTTTTCCCTAGCGGGAGGGACAAGCTACAATGAGCAGTTCTTC. The full variable domain, with the rest looked up from reference TRBV7-8 and TRBJ2-1, is GAGVSQSPRYKVAKRGQDVALRCDPISGHVSLFWYQQALGQGPEFLTYFQNEAQLDKSGLPSDRFFAERPEGSVSTLKIQRTQQEDSAVYLCASSFSLAGGTSYNEQFFGPGTRLTVL.

The V call is TRBV19, the J call TRBJ1-1; no firm D call. V was trimmed by 7 bases and J by 0 bases, leaving 15 bases between them. The CDR3 spans 15 residues. Germline V gene lookup returns CDR1 LNHDA and CDR2 SQIVND (reference sequence). The chain's CDR3 is CASNSGYMVNTEAFF. CDR3 bases: TGTGCCAGTAATAGCGGGTATATGGTGAACACTGAAGCTTTCTTT.

The chain combines TRBV6-5 with TRBJ2-1, with 9 bases fitting TRBD2. Germline lookup yields CDR1 MNHEY and CDR2 SVGAGI. The CDR3 runs to 15 residues. J gave up 2 bases and V 5 bases, and 4 bases lay outside the gene matches. The CDR3 sequence: CASSRLAGTYNEQFF. Here the CDR3 DNA reads TGTGCCAGCAGTAGGCTAGCGGGGACCTACAATGAGCAGTTCTTC.

This chain connects TRBV18 to TRBJ2-3; 11 bases fit TRBD2. This CDR3 is built from 17 residues. Per germline, CDR1 KGHSH and CDR2 LQKENI. The junction had 4 bases not matched to a gene; V was cut back by 0 bases and J by 2 bases. The CDR3 loop is CASSPPASGGYTDTQYF. The CDR3 coding sequence is TGTGCCAGCTCACCACCGGCTAGCGGGGGGTACACAGATACGCAGTATTTT.

This chain joins TRBV27 and TRBJ1-5; D is perhaps TRBD1 (6 bases). The length of the CDR3 is 14 residues. Germline CDR1 and CDR2: MNHEY and SMNVEV (reference sequence). V was trimmed by 7 bases and J by 6 bases, leaving 16 bases between them. The CDR3 bases are TGTGCCAGCAACCCTTGGGGGGGCTCTCAGCCCCAGCATTTT. As protein: CASNPWGGSQPQHF.

This clone was counted a few times. This chain connects TRBV2 to TRBJ2-7, with 7 bases matching TRBD2. This CDR3 has 15 residues. Germline CDR1 is SNHLY and CDR2 is FYNNEI. The V segment lost 8 bases and the J segment 1 base; nucleotides outside the gene matches: 11. The CDR3 bases are TGTGCCAGCCTACTGGTGCCGGGGGGATCCTACGAGCAGTACTTC. It yields the protein CASLLVPGGSYEQYF.

This clone has a single count. CDR3 protein: CASRQGLETQYF. CDR3 nucleotide sequence: TGCGCCAGCCGACAGGGTTTAGAGACCCAGTACTTC. The chain has TRBV5-1 and TRBJ2-5; 7 bases fit TRBD1. This CDR3 spans 12 amino acids. CDR1 and CDR2 (germline): SGHRS, YFSETQ. Trimming took 7 bases from V and 4 from J; bases not matched to a gene: 4.